A selection of T cell receptor beta chains follows, all from one sample in a study of blood T cell repertoires in COVID-19. Produced via immunoSEQ multiplex PCR; TCRdb's table is partial and in-frame only. Among about 140,000 clones listed, just under 85% were seen once. The material sequenced was PBMCs or T cells enriched from blood (not recorded which). The receptor source for this set is a middle-aged woman who had recovered from COVID-19. The conserved cysteine and the conserved F or W are not part of the CDR3 here. The order of the fields is CDR3 protein, V gene, J gene.

SVDRGLSTDTQY	TRBV29-1	TRBJ2-3
ASSRQGSTEAF	TRBV7-8	TRBJ1-1
ASSDPALAGQETQY	TRBV25-1	TRBJ2-5
ASSPRGRVGNQPQH	TRBV7-8	TRBJ1-5
ASSEGQGAPNTEAF	TRBV6-1	TRBJ1-1
ASSQVPAGNEQF	TRBV3-1/TRBV3-2	TRBJ2-1
ASSPLAGTGNEQF	TRBV18	TRBJ2-1
ASTDRMNTEAF	TRBV12-3/TRBV12-4	TRBJ1-1
ASSVQGADYGYT	TRBV16	TRBJ1-2
ASSVEGARETQY	TRBV9	TRBJ2-5
ASNSGSTDTQY	TRBV2	TRBJ2-3
ASSLQGAGDTQY	TRBV5-4	TRBJ2-3
ASSVEGGGQGYGYT	TRBV9	TRBJ1-2
ASRIGTTSTDTQY	TRBV9	TRBJ2-3
ASSKGPGQASYEQY	TRBV18	TRBJ2-7
ASSLQTNYGYT	TRBV7-2	TRBJ1-2
ASSPDRMTQY	TRBV27	TRBJ2-5
ASSLAGSLTDTQY	TRBV19	TRBJ2-3
SVGASGTGADTQY	TRBV29-1	TRBJ2-3
ASSSGTTTDTQY	TRBV2	TRBJ2-3
ASSPYGYETQY	TRBV18	TRBJ2-5
ASRDTGSNYGYT	TRBV6-4	TRBJ1-2
ASSQESQPGLNTEAF	TRBV4-1	TRBJ1-1
AWTSNLNEQF	TRBV30	TRBJ2-1
ASSRQGVRETQY	TRBV2	TRBJ2-5
ASRASGADGYT	TRBV12-3/TRBV12-4	TRBJ1-2
ASSDGVGPYEQY	TRBV2	TRBJ2-7
ASSYSRDRVNEQY	TRBV6-5	TRBJ2-7
ASSLIQRGNTGELF	TRBV7-3	TRBJ2-2
ASSILLAGDGEETQY	TRBV19	TRBJ2-5
SVGQGLNTEAF	TRBV29-1	TRBJ1-1
ASSGRQGAAETQY	TRBV9	TRBJ2-5
ASSAQTGAPSGANVLT	TRBV25-1	TRBJ2-6
ASSQATGTHPQPQH	TRBV4-1	TRBJ1-5
ASSPHRGNEKLF	TRBV9	TRBJ1-4
ASTRTGGNEKLF	TRBV5-4	TRBJ1-4
SVGTETNYGYT	TRBV29-1	TRBJ1-2
ASSPGQGIGGNQPQH	TRBV7-8	TRBJ1-5
ASRVAGTEQF	TRBV12-3/TRBV12-4	TRBJ2-1
AIRGAGELF	TRBV3-1/TRBV3-2	TRBJ2-2
ASSLRQGVTEAF	TRBV7-2	TRBJ1-1
ASSLGNSGGDNYGYT	TRBV13	TRBJ1-2
ASSIGLAGRNEQF	TRBV5-4	TRBJ2-1
AISDAGIISNEQF	TRBV10-3	TRBJ2-1